This entry features one T cell receptor (beta chain) sequence. As yet, its antigen is unknown. Sequencing was performed with immunoSEQ multiplex PCR; in TCRdb, only in-frame clones are kept and a portion is missing. The sample carries 950,000 to 1,200,000 clones, 77% recorded once. This CDR3 comprises 15 residues. CDR1 and CDR2 (germline): SEHNR, FQNEAQ (reference sequence). V lost 5 bases and J 7 bases, leaving 18 bases between the germline ends. This record comes from a study of shared clonotypes between healthy human individuals. Study-level background: A donor's plate count was three for CD4 naive and three for CD4 memory; CD8 naive had two and CD8 memory one. General study points: All-four-donor shared clonotypes had higher generation probabilities than non-shared clonotypes did.

The TCR originated in a man aged 18 to 30 in good health. Some clones in this sample may be carry-over from other donors' samples. The sequenced material came from memory CD4+ T cells from PBMCs. Subset in this sample: CD45RA-negative fraction. V and J are TRBV7-9 and TRBJ1-5; D ambiguous. The CDR3 here is CASSPNAGLGQPQHF. CDR3 nucleotides: TGTGCCAGCAGCCCCAACGCAGGCCTAGGACAGCCCCAGCATTTT. The full variable domain, its missing parts supplied by reference TRBV7-9 and TRBJ1-5, is DTGVSQNPRHKITKRGQNVTFRCDPISEHNRLYWYRQTLGQGPEFLTYFQNEAQLEKSRLLSDRFSAERPKGSFSTLEIQRTEQGDSAMYLCASSPNAGLGQPQHFGDGTRLSIL.